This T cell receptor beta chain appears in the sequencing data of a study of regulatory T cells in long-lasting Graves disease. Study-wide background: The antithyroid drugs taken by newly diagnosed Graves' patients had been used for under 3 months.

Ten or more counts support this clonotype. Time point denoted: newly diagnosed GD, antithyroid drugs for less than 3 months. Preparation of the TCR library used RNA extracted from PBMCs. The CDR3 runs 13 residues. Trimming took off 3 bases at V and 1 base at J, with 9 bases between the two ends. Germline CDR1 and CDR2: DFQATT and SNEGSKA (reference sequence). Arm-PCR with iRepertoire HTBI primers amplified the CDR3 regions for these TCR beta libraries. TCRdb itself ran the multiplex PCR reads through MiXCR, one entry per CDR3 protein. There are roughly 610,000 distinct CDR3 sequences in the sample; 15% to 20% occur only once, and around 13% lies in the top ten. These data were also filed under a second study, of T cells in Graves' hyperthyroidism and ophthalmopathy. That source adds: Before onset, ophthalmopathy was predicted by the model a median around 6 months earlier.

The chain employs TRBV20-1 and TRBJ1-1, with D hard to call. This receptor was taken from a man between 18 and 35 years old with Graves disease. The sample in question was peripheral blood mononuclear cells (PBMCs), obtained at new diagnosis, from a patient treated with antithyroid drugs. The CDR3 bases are TGCAGTGCTAGGGGCCCGGGGAACACTGAAGCTTTCTTT. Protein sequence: CSARGPGNTEAFF.